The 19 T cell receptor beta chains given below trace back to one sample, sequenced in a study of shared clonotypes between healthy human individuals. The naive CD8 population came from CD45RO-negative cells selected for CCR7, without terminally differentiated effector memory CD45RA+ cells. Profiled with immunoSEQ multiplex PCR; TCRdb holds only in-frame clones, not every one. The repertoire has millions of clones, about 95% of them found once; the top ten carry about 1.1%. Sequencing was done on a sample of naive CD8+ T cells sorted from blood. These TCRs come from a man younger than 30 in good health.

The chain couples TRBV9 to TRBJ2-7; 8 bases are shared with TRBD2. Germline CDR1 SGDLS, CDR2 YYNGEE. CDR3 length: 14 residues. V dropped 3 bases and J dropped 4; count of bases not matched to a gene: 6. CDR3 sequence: CASSGGGPGYEQYF. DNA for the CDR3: TGTGCCAGCAGCGGCGGGGGGCCTGGGTACGAGCAGTACTTC. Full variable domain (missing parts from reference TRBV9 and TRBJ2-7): DSGVTQTPKHLITATGQRVTLRCSPRSGDLSVYWYQQSLDQGLQFLIQYYNGEERAKGNILERFSAQQFPDLHSELNLSSLELGDSALYFCASSGGGPGYEQYFGPGTRLTVT.

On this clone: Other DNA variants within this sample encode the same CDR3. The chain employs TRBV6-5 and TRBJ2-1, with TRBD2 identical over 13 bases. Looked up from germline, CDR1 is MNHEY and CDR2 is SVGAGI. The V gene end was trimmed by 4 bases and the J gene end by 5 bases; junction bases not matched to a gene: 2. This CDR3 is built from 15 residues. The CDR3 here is CASSSGLAGNNEQFF. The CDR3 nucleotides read TGTGCCAGCAGTTCGGGACTAGCGGGAAACAATGAGCAGTTCTTC.

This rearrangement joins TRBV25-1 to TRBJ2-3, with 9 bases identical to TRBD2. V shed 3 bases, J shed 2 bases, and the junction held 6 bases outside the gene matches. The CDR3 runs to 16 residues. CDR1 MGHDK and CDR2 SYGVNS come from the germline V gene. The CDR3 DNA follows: TGTGCCAGCAGTGAGTCTAGCGGGGACCCCACAGATACGCAGTATTTT. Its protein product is CASSESSGDPTDTQYF.

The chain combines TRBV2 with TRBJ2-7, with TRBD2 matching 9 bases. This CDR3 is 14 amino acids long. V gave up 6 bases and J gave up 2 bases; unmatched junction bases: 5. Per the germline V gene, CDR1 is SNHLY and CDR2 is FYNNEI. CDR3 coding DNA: TGTGCCAGCAGAACTAGCGGGCCAGCCTACGAGCAGTACTTC. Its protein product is CASRTSGPAYEQYF.

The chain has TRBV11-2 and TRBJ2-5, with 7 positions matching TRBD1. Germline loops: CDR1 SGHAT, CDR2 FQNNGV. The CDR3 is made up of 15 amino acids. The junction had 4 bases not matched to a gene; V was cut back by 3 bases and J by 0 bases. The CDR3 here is CASSLFRGYQETQYF. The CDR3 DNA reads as TGTGCCAGCAGCTTGTTCAGGGGGTACCAAGAGACCCAGTACTTC.

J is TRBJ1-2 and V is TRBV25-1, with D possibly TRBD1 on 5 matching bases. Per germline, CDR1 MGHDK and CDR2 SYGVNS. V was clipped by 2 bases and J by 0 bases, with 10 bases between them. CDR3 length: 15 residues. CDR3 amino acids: CASSEGDGPNYGYTF. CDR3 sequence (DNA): TGTGCCAGCAGTGAAGGGGACGGTCCTAACTATGGCTACACCTTC.

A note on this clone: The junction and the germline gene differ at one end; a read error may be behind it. The CDR3 spells CASSLGIGPGGPFEQFF. The CDR3 DNA reads TGTGCTAGCAGCTTAGGGATTGGGCCGGGAGGGCCTTTTGAGCAGTTCTTC. The chain carries TRBV7-7 and TRBJ2-1, with 8 bases matching TRBD2. Germline V gives CDR1 SSHAT, CDR2 FNYEAQ (reference sequence). This CDR3 is 17 amino acids long.

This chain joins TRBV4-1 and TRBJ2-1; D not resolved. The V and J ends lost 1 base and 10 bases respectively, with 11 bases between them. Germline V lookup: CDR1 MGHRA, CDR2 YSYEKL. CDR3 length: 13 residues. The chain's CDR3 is CASSQGEVNEQFF. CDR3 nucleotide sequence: TGCGCCAGCAGCCAAGGGGAAGTTAACGAGCAGTTCTTC.

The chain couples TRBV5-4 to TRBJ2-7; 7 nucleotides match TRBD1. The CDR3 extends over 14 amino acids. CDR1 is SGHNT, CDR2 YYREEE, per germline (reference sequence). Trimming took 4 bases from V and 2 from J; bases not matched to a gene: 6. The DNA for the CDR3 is TGTGCCAGCAGCCACCGGGACAGTACCTACGAGCAGTACTTC. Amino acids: CASSHRDSTYEQYF.

DNA for the CDR3: TGTGCCTGGAACGAAGGGCCCGGGGAGCTGTTTTTT. This encodes CAWNEGPGELFF. The genes are TRBV30 and TRBJ2-2; D gene ambiguous. Germline V gene data show CDR1 as GTSNPN and CDR2 as SVGIG (reference sequence). V was trimmed by 4 bases and J by 6 bases, leaving 9 bases between them. The length of the CDR3 is 12 residues.

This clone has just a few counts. In DNA form, the CDR3 reads TGTGCCAGTAGTGGTGAGGATAGCAATCAGCCCCAGCATTTT. It yields the protein CASSGEDSNQPQHF. The chain recombines TRBV19 with TRBJ1-5; D gene ambiguous. This CDR3 is built from 14 residues. CDR1 is LNHDA and CDR2 is SQIVND in the germline V gene (reference sequence). Trimming removed 5 bases at V and 0 bases at J, with 8 bases between.

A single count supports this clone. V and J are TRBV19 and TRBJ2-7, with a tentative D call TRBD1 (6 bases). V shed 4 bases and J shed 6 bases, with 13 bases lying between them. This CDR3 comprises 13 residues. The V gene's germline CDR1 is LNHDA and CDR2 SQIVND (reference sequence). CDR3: CASSKGRGGEQYF. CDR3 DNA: TGTGCCAGTAGTAAGGGCAGGGGCGGCGAGCAGTACTTC.

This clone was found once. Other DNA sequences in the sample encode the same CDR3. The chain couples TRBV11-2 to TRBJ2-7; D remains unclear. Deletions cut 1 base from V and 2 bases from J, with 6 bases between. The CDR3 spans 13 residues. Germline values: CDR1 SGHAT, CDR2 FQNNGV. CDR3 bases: TGTGCCAGCAGCTTAGCCAGCACCTACGAGCAGTACTTC. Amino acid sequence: CASSLASTYEQYF. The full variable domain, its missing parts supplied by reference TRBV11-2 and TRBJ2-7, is EAGVAQSPRYKIIEKRQSVAFWCNPISGHATLYWYQQILGQGPKLLIQFQNNGVVDDSQLPKDRFSAERLKGVDSTLKIQPAKLEDSAVYLCASSLASTYEQYFGPGTRLTVT.

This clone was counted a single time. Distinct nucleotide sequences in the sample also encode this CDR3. CDR3 sequence (DNA): TGTGCCAGCAGCGTAGTAGGGGAATCCTACGAGCAGTACTTC. This encodes CASSVVGESYEQYF. The genes are TRBV9 and TRBJ2-7; weak D call: TRBD1 (5 bases). Trimming removed 0 bases from V and 1 base from J, with 8 bases in between. From germline, CDR1 is SGDLS and CDR2 YYNGEE. There are 14 residues in the CDR3.

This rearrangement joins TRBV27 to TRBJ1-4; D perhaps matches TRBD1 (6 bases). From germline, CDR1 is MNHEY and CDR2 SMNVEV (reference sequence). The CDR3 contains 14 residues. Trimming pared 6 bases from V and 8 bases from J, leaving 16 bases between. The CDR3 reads CASSTGYPGEKLFF. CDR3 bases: TGTGCCAGCAGCACAGGGTACCCTGGAGAAAAACTGTTTTTT. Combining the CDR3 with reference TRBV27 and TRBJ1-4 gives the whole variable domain EAQVTQNPRYLITVTGKKLTVTCSQNMNHEYMSWYRQDPGLGLRQIYYSMNVEVTDKGDVPEGYKVSRKEKRNFPLILESPSPNQTSLYFCASSTGYPGEKLFFGSGTQLSVL.

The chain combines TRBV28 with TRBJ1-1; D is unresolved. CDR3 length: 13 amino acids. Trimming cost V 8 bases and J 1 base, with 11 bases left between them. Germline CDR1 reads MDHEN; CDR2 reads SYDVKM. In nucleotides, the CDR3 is TGTGCCAGCCGGGCCGAACAGAACACTGAAGCTTTCTTT. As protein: CASRAEQNTEAFF.

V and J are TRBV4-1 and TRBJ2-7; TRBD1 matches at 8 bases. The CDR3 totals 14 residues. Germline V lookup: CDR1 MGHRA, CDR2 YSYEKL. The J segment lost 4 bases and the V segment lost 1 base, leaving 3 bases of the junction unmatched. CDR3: CASSQVGDRYEQYF. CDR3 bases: TGCGCCAGCAGCCAAGTAGGGGACAGGTACGAGCAGTACTTC.

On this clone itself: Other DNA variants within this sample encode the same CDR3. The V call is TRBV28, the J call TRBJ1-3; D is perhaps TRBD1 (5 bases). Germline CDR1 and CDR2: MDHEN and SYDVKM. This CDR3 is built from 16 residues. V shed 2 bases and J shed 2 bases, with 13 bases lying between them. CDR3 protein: CASSLGGEGTGNTIYF. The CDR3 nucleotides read TGTGCCAGCAGTTTAGGAGGGGAGGGGACTGGAAACACCATATATTTT.

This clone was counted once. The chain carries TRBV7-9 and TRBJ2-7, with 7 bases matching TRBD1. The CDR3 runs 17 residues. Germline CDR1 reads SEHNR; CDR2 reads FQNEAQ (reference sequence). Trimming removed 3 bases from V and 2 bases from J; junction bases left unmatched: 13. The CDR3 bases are TGTGCCAGCAGCTTTGCCTCGACAGGGATAGGGGCCTACGAGCAGTACTTC. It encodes CASSFASTGIGAYEQYF.